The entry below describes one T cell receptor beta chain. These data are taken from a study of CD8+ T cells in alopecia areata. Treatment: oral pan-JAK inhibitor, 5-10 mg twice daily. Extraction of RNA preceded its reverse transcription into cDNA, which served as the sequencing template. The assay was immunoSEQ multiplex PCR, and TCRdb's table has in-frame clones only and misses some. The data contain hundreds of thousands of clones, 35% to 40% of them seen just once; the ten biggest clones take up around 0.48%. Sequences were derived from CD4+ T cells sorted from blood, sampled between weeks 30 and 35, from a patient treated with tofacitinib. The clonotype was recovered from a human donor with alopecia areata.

As DNA, the CDR3 is TGTGCCTGGAGTCTCAAATACCGGACAGGGGGGCGGACGTACACTGAAGCTTTCTTT. This sequence encodes CAWSLKYRTGGRTYTEAFF. The chain couples TRBV30 to TRBJ1-1, with 10 bases that match TRBD1. CDR1 and CDR2 from the germline V gene are GTSNPN and SVGIG (reference sequence). The V segment lost 2 bases and the J segment 3 bases; nucleotides outside the gene matches: 18. The CDR3 loop spans 19 amino acids.